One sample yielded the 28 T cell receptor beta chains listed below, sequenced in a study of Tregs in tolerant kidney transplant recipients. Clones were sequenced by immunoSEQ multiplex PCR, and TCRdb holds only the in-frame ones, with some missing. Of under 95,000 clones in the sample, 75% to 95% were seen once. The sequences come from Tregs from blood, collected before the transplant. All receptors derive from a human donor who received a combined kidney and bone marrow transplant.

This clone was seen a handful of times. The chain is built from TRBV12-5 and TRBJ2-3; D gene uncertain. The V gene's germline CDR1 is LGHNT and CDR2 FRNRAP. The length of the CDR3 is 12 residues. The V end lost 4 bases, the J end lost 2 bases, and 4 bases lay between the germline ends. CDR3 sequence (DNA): TGTGCTAGTGGTTCCCACACAGATACGCAGTATTTT. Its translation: CASGSHTDTQYF.

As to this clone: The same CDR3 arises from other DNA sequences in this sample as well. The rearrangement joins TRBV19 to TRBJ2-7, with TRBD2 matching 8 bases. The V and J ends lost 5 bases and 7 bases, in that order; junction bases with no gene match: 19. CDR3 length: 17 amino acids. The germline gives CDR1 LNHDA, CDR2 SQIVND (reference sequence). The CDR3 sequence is CASSGRSAGLAVREQYF. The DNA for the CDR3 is TGTGCCAGTAGTGGTCGATCGGCAGGACTAGCCGTGCGGGAGCAGTACTTC. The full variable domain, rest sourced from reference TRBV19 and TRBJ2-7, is DGGITQSPKYLFRKEGQNVTLSCEQNLNHDAMYWYRQDPGQGLRLIYYSQIVNDFQKGDIAEGYSVSREKKESFPLTVTSAQKNPTAFYLCASSGRSAGLAVREQYFGPGTRLTVT.

DNA of the CDR3: TGTGCCAGCAGCAAAACGGGCCTCCCAGATACGCAGTATTTT. Amino acid sequence: CASSKTGLPDTQYF. This chain links TRBV21-1 with TRBJ2-3. TRBV21-1 is designated a pseudogene. There are 14 residues in the CDR3.

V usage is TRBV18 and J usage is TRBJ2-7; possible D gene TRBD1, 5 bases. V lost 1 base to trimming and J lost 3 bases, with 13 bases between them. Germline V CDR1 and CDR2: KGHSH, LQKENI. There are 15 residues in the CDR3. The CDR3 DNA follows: TGTGCCAGCTCACCACGACAGACTGGGGTCTACGAGCAGTACTTC. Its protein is CASSPRQTGVYEQYF.

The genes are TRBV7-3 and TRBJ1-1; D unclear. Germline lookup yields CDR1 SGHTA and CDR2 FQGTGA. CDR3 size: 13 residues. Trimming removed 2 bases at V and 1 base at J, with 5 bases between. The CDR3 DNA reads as TGTGCCAGCAGCTTAGGCGAGAACACTGAAGCTTTCTTT. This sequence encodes CASSLGENTEAFF. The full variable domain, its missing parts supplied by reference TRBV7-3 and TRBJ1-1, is GAGVSQTPSNKVTEKGKYVELRCDPISGHTALYWYRQSLGQGPEFLIYFQGTGAADDSGLPNDRFFAVRPEGSVSTLKIQRTERGDSAVYLCASSLGENTEAFFGQGTRLTVV.

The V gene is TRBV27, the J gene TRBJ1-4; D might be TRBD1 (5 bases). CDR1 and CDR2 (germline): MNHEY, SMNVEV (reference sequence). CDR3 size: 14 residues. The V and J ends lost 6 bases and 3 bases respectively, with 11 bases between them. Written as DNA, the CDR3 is TGTGCCAGCAGGTTCGCGGGACCTAATGAAAAACTGTTTTTT. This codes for CASRFAGPNEKLFF.

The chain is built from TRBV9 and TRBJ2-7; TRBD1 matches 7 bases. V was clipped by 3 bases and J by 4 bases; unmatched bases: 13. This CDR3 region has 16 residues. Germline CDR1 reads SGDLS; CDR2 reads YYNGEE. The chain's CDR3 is CASSAFDRERRYEQYF. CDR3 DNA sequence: TGTGCCAGCAGCGCCTTTGACAGGGAAAGGAGGTACGAGCAGTACTTC.

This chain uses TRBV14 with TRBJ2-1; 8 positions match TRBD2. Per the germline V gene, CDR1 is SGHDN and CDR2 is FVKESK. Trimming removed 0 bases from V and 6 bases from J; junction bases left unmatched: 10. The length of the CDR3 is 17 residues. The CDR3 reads CASSQDGAGLVTNEQFF. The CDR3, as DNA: TGTGCCAGCAGCCAAGATGGAGCGGGACTAGTAACCAATGAGCAGTTCTTC.

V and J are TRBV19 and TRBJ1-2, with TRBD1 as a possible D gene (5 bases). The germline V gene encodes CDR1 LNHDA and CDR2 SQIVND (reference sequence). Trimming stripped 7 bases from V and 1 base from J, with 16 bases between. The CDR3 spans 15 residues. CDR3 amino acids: CASIPGPDRNYGYTF. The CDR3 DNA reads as TGTGCCAGTATTCCAGGGCCTGACCGTAACTATGGCTACACCTTC.

As DNA, the CDR3 is TGCGCCAGCAGCCCCCGGCAGGCCACCGTGAACACTGAAGCTTTCTTT. Translated, it gives CASSPRQATVNTEAFF. V and J are TRBV5-1 and TRBJ1-1; D is uncertain. This CDR3 has 16 residues. V dropped 4 bases and J dropped 0 bases, with 16 bases sitting between them. Germline loops: CDR1 SGHRS, CDR2 YFSETQ.

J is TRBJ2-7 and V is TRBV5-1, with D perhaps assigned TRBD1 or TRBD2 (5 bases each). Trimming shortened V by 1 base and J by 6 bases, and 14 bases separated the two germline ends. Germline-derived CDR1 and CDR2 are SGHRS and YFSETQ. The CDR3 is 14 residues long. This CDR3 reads CASSLLGVSVEQYF. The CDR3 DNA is TGCGCCAGCAGCTTGTTGGGGGTTTCGGTCGAGCAGTACTTC.

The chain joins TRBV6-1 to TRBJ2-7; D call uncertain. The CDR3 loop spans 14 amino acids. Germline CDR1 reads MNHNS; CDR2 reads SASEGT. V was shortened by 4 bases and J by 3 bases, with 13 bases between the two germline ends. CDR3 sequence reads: CASSVRESGYEQYF. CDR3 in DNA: TGTGCCAGCAGTGTTAGAGAATCCGGCTACGAGCAGTACTTC.

CDR3 residues: CASCYRDRYEQYF. The CDR3 nucleotides are TGTGCCAGCTGCTACCGGGACAGGTACGAGCAGTACTTC. The gene calls are TRBV28 and TRBJ2-7; 8 nucleotides agree with TRBD1. CDR1 is MDHEN, CDR2 SYDVKM, per germline. The CDR3 is 13 amino acids. Trimming at V came to 8 bases and at J to 4 bases, leaving 7 bases not matched to a gene. The variable domain in full, completed from reference TRBV28 and TRBJ2-7, reads DVKVTQSSRYLVKRTGEKVFLECVQDMDHENMFWYRQDPGLGLRLIYFSYDVKMKEKGDIPEGYSVSREKKERFSLILESASTNQTSMYLCASCYRDRYEQYFGPGTRLTVT.

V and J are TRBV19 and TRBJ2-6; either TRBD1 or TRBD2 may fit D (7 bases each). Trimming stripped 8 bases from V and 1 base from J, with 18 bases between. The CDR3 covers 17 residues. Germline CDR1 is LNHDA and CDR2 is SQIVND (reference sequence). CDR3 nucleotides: TGTGCCAGTGAGCGGGACAGAGATATTTCTGGGGCCAACGTCCTGACTTTC. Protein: CASERDRDISGANVLTF.

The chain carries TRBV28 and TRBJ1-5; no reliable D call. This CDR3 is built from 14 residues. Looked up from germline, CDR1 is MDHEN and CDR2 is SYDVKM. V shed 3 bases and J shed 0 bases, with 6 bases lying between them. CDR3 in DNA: TGTGCCAGCAGTTTGTTTCATAGCAATCAGCCCCAGCATTTT. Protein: CASSLFHSNQPQHF.

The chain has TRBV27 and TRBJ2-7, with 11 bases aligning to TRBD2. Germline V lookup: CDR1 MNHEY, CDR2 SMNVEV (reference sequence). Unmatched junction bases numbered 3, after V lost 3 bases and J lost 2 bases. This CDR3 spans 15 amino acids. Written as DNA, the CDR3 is TGTGCCAGCAGTTTTCGGGGACTAGCGGCCTACGAGCAGTACTTC. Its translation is CASSFRGLAAYEQYF.

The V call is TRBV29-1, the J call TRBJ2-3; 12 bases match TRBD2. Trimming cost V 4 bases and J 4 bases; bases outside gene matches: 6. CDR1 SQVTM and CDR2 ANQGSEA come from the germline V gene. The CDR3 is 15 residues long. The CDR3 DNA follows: TGCAGCGTTGCGGCTAGCGGGAGGGCCGCAGATACGCAGTATTTT. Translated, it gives CSVAASGRAADTQYF.

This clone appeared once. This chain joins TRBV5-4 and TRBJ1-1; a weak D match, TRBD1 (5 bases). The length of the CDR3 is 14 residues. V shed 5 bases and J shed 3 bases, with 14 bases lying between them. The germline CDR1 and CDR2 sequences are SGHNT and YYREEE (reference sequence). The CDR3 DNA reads TGTGCCAGCAGTCTCCAGGGTGGGTACACTGAAGCTTTCTTT. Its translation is CASSLQGGYTEAFF.

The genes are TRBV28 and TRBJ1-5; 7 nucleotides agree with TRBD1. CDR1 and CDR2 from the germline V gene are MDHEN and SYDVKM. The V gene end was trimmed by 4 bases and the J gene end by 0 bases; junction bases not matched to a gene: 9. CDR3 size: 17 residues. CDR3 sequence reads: CASSSDRVLISNQPQHF. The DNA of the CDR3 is TGTGCCAGCAGTTCCGACAGGGTACTTATTAGCAATCAGCCCCAGCATTTT.

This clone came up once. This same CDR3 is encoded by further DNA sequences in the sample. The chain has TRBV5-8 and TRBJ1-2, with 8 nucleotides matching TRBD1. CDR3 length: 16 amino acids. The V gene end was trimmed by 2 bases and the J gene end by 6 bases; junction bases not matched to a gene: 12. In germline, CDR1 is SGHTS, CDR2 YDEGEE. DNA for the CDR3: TGTGCCAGCAGCTTACTTCCCAGGGGGCTCGTGGATGGCTACACCTTC. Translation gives CASSLLPRGLVDGYTF.

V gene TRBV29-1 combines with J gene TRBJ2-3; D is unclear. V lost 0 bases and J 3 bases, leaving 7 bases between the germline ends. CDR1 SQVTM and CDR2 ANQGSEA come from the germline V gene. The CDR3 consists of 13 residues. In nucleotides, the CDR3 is TGCAGCGTTGAAGATTCCTTTACAGATACGCAGTATTTT. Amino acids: CSVEDSFTDTQYF.

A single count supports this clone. This CDR3 is CASSLNRRGVNYGYTF. The CDR3 region has the DNA TGTGCCAGCAGCTTGAATCGAAGGGGAGTTAACTATGGCTACACCTTC. The chain carries TRBV5-5 and TRBJ1-2; D might be TRBD1 (5 bases). V was cut by 1 base and J by 1 base, with 14 bases left in between. CDR1 and CDR2 from the germline V gene are SGHKS and YYEKEE (reference sequence). The CDR3 is 16 residues long.

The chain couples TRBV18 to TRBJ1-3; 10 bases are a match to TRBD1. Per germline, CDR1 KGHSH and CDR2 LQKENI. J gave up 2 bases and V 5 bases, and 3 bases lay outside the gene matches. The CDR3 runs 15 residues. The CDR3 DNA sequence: TGTGCCAGCTCAGCTGACAGGGGGCCTGGAAACACCATATATTTT. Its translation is CASSADRGPGNTIYF.

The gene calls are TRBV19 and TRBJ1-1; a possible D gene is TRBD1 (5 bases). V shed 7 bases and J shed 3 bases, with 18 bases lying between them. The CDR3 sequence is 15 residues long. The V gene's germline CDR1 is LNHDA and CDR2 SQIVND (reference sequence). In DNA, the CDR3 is TGTGCCAGTACTGACGGCGGAGGGGCCGACACTGAAGCTTTCTTT. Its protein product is CASTDGGGADTEAFF.

For the CDR3, the DNA is TGTGCCAGCAGGTCCGGGACAGGGGTTCCCCCCAACTATGGCTACACCTTC. Its protein is CASRSGTGVPPNYGYTF. The J gene is TRBJ1-2, the V gene TRBV28; 10 positions match TRBD1. The V segment lost 6 bases and the J segment 2 bases; nucleotides outside the gene matches: 12. The CDR3 is 17 residues long. Germline V gives CDR1 MDHEN, CDR2 SYDVKM.

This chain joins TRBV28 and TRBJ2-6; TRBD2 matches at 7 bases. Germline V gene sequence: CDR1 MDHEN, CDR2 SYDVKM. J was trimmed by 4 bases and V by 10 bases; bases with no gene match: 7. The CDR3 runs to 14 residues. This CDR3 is CATGGGRGANVLTF. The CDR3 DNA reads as TGTGCCACTGGGGGAGGGAGAGGGGCCAACGTCCTGACTTTC.

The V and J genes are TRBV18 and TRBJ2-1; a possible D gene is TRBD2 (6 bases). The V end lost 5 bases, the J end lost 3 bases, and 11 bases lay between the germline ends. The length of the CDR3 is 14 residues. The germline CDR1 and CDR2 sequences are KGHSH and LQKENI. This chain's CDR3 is CASSIGSGYNEQFF. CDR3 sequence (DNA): TGTGCCAGCTCAATTGGTAGCGGCTACAATGAGCAGTTCTTC.

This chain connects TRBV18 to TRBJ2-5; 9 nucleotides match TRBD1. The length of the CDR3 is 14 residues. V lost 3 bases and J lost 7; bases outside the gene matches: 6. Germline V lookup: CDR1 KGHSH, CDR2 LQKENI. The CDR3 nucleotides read TGTGCCAGCTCACCGAGGGACAGGGAAGGGACCCAGTACTTC. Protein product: CASSPRDREGTQYF.